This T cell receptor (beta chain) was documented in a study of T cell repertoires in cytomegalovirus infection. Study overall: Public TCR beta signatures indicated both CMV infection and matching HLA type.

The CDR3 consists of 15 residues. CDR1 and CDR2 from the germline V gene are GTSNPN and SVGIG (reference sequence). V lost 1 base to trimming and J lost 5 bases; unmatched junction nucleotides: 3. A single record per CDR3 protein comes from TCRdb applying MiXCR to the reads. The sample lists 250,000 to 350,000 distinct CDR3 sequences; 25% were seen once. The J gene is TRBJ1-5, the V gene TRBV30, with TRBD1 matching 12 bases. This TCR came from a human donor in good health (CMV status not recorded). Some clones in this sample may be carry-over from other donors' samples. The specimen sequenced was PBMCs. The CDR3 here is CAWSARDRGHQPQHF. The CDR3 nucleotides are TGTGCCTGGAGTGCCCGGGACAGGGGGCATCAGCCCCAGCATTTT.